The 31 T cell receptor beta chains reported below all come from one sample, sequenced in a study of cytomegalovirus exposure and HLA in healthy donors. TCRdb's copy holds only in-frame clones and misses some; the assay was immunoSEQ multiplex PCR. The sample carries about 260,000 clones, 90% recorded once. The material sequenced was PBMCs. The source is a woman under 40 in good health and CMV-seronegative.

CDR3 bases: TGTGCCAGCAGCGGGACGACAGGGATCTACACCGGGGAGCTGTTTTTT. Protein sequence: CASSGTTGIYTGELFF. The genes are TRBV7-2 and TRBJ2-2, with 7 bases aligning to TRBD1. This CDR3 region has 16 residues. J gave up 3 bases and V 5 bases, and 9 bases lay outside the gene matches. CDR1 and CDR2 (germline): SGHTA, FQGNSA.

The chain combines TRBV7-9 with TRBJ1-2; 9 bases are a match to TRBD1. This CDR3 region has 15 residues. CDR1 and CDR2 (germline): SEHNR, FQNEAQ (reference sequence). The ends lost 6 bases at V and 5 bases at J; junction bases unmatched: 10. CDR3 residues: CASSPTGGYSYGYTF. CDR3 nucleotides: TGTGCCAGCAGTCCAACAGGGGGCTATTCGTATGGCTACACCTTC.

This clone has just one count. The chain recombines TRBV28 with TRBJ2-1; 9 bases line up with TRBD1. The CDR3 runs 15 residues. The germline V gene has CDR1 MDHEN and CDR2 SYDVKM. J gave up 7 bases and V 6 bases, and 10 bases lay outside the gene matches. This CDR3 is CASRRTGVDQNEQFF. CDR3 DNA: TGTGCCAGCAGGAGGACAGGGGTAGATCAGAATGAGCAGTTCTTC.

This clone was seen a single time. The rearrangement links TRBV10-3 to TRBJ2-4; a possible D gene is TRBD1 (6 bases). Trimming took off 3 bases at V and 1 base at J, with 16 bases between the two ends. The CDR3 length is 17 residues. Germline V gene data show CDR1 as ENHRY and CDR2 as SYGVKD. The CDR3 loop reads CAISETTTGSAKNIQYF. In nucleotides, the CDR3 is TGTGCCATCAGTGAAACTACAACAGGGTCCGCCAAAAACATTCAGTACTTC.

The chain has TRBV4-2 and TRBJ2-7; no clear D gene. The CDR3 runs 13 residues. V shed 1 base and J shed 6 bases, with 10 bases lying between them. Germline V CDR1 and CDR2: LGHNA, YNFKEQ. The DNA of the CDR3 is TGTGCCAGCAGCCAAGTACGGGCGCCCGAGCAGTACTTC. Translated: CASSQVRAPEQYF.

The chain carries TRBV6-5 and TRBJ2-3, with 9 nucleotides matching TRBD2. The CDR3 consists of 13 residues. V shed 10 bases, J shed 1 base, and the junction held 3 bases outside the gene matches. Germline V CDR1 and CDR2: MNHEY, SVGAGI. This chain's CDR3 is CATRTSGTDTQYF. In nucleotides, the CDR3 is TGTGCCACTCGGACTAGCGGCACAGATACGCAGTATTTT.

The J gene is TRBJ2-1, the V gene TRBV27; 9 bases fit TRBD1. V trimming: 7 bases; J trimming: 4 bases; junction bases outside the gene matches: 8. This CDR3 is 15 amino acids long. From germline, CDR1 is MNHEY and CDR2 SMNVEV (reference sequence). The CDR3 DNA is TGTGCCAGCACCTTAACAGGGGGCGCTTACAATGAGCAGTTCTTC. Translated: CASTLTGGAYNEQFF.

This sequence joins TRBV19 and TRBJ2-6; perhaps TRBD1 as D (5 bases). The germline CDR1 and CDR2 sequences are LNHDA and SQIVND (reference sequence). The V end lost 5 bases, the J end lost 0 bases, and 11 bases lay between the germline ends. This CDR3 contains 16 residues. CDR3 in amino acids: CASSLGPSSGANVLTF. The DNA for the CDR3 is TGTGCCAGTAGTTTGGGGCCGAGCTCTGGGGCCAACGTCCTGACTTTC.

The rearrangement joins TRBV12-5 to TRBJ2-1, with 7 bases identical to TRBD1. The CDR3 is 17 residues long. With 9 bases clipped from V and 4 bases from J, the junction kept 18 bases outside the gene matches. The germline CDR1 and CDR2 sequences are LGHNT and FRNRAP. CDR3: CASSGTVDWGLYNEQFF. The CDR3 DNA reads as TGTGCTAGCTCTGGGACAGTCGATTGGGGGCTTTACAATGAGCAGTTCTTC. Full variable domain (remainder filled in from reference TRBV12-5 and TRBJ2-1): DARVTQTPRHKVTEMGQEVTMRCQPILGHNTVFWYRQTMMQGLELLAYFRNRAPLDDSGMPKDRFSAEMPDATLATLKIQPSEPRDSAVYFCASSGTVDWGLYNEQFFGPGTRLTVL.

The rearrangement uses TRBV19 and TRBJ2-7; 7 bases map to TRBD2. Per the germline V gene, CDR1 is LNHDA and CDR2 is SQIVND (reference sequence). CDR3 length equals 14 residues. The V and J ends lost 1 base and 5 bases, in that order; junction bases with no gene match: 5. The CDR3 DNA reads as TGTGCCAGTAGTATAGCCCTAGCGGTCGACGAGCAGTACTTC. Its translation is CASSIALAVDEQYF.

V is TRBV19 and J is TRBJ2-7; D may match TRBD1 or TRBD2 (5 bases each). Germline V gene sequence: CDR1 LNHDA, CDR2 SQIVND (reference sequence). The CDR3 is 11 amino acids. Between the trimmed V and J ends, which lost 8 bases and 2 bases, there was a span of 7 bases. The CDR3 spells CASSGPYEQYF. The CDR3 DNA sequence: TGTGCCAGTTCGGGACCCTACGAGCAGTACTTC.

This chain uses TRBV28 with TRBJ1-5; weak D call: TRBD1 (6 bases). V gave up 4 bases and J gave up 3 bases, with 19 bases separating them. Germline V CDR1 and CDR2: MDHEN, SYDVKM. This CDR3 comprises 17 residues. DNA of the CDR3: TGTGCCAGCAGTTCGCCCAGTAGGGGGGGCATCAATCAGCCCCAGCATTTT. Translated, it gives CASSSPSRGGINQPQHF.

The chain joins TRBV6-6 to TRBJ2-7; 7 bases align to TRBD1. Per the germline V gene, CDR1 is MNHNY and CDR2 is SVGAGI (reference sequence). The CDR3 totals 15 residues. V lost 6 bases, J lost 2 bases, and 10 bases stayed unmatched. The CDR3 is CASSEPGQSAYEQYF. Written as DNA, the CDR3 is TGTGCCAGCAGCGAACCGGGACAGAGTGCCTACGAGCAGTACTTC.

The J gene is TRBJ2-7, the V gene TRBV13; no clear D gene. The CDR3 loop spans 13 amino acids. Looked up from germline, CDR1 is PRHDT and CDR2 is FYEKMQ (reference sequence). V was cut by 5 bases and J by 4 bases, with 12 bases left in between. The CDR3 DNA sequence: TGTGCCAGCAGCAAAGAGTCAAGTTACGAGCAGTACTTC. It yields the protein CASSKESSYEQYF.

This chain links TRBV5-1 with TRBJ2-1; D possibly corresponds to TRBD2 (5 bases). This CDR3 region has 14 residues. Germline loops: CDR1 SGHRS, CDR2 YFSETQ. The germline V and J ends were trimmed by 6 bases and 8 bases, with 18 bases remaining between them. The CDR3 sequence is CASTTRGGGYEQFF. As DNA, the CDR3 is TGCGCCAGCACCACCCGGGGTGGCGGCTATGAGCAGTTCTTC.

The rearrangement links TRBV7-9 to TRBJ2-3; a possible D gene is TRBD2 (5 bases). Trimming took off 5 bases at V and 3 bases at J, with 18 bases between the two ends. The CDR3 loop spans 16 amino acids. Germline CDR1 SEHNR, CDR2 FQNEAQ (reference sequence). The CDR3 spells CASSPIMDSTTDTQYF. For the CDR3, the DNA is TGTGCCAGCAGCCCCATAATGGACTCTACTACAGATACGCAGTATTTT.

The V call is TRBV9, the J call TRBJ2-7, with a possible D match to TRBD2 (5 bases). The V gene's germline CDR1 is SGDLS and CDR2 YYNGEE. This CDR3 is built from 14 residues. The V end was cut by 0 bases, the J end by 2 bases, with 9 bases between. For the CDR3, the DNA is TGTGCCAGCAGCGTAGGAGGGCCAACCTACGAGCAGTACTTC. This codes for CASSVGGPTYEQYF.

V is TRBV2 and J is TRBJ1-5; 8 nucleotides align to TRBD1. V was clipped by 6 bases and J by 1 base; unmatched bases: 2. Germline CDR1 is SNHLY and CDR2 is FYNNEI. This CDR3 region has 14 residues. CDR3 bases: TGTGCCAGCAGGGGGGACAGGAGCAATCAGCCCCAGCATTTT. It specifies CASRGDRSNQPQHF.

The gene calls are TRBV19 and TRBJ1-4; 9 nucleotides align to TRBD1. In germline, CDR1 is LNHDA, CDR2 SQIVND (reference sequence). The V and J ends lost 5 bases and 5 bases, in that order; junction bases with no gene match: 6. This CDR3 is 15 amino acids long. CDR3 residues: CASSFPGQGNEKLFF. The CDR3 region has the DNA TGTGCCAGTAGTTTTCCAGGACAGGGGAATGAAAAACTGTTTTTT.

The V and J genes are TRBV9 and TRBJ2-7, with 8 bases aligning to TRBD2. CDR3 length: 14 amino acids. Germline V gives CDR1 SGDLS, CDR2 YYNGEE. V lost 1 base and J lost 2; bases outside the gene matches: 2. The CDR3 DNA reads TGTGCCAGCAGCGTAAGCGGGGGACCCTACGAGCAGTACTTC. Amino acid sequence: CASSVSGGPYEQYF. Full variable domain (remainder filled in from reference TRBV9 and TRBJ2-7): DSGVTQTPKHLITATGQRVTLRCSPRSGDLSVYWYQQSLDQGLQFLIQYYNGEERAKGNILERFSAQQFPDLHSELNLSSLELGDSALYFCASSVSGGPYEQYFGPGTRLTVT.

The rearrangement links TRBV6-4 to TRBJ1-2, with a weak D call TRBD1 (5 bases). Trimming took off 3 bases at V and 8 bases at J, with 13 bases between the two ends. The germline V gene encodes CDR1 MRHNA and CDR2 SNTAGT. This CDR3 comprises 13 residues. CDR3 in amino acids: CASSETGVAGYTF. CDR3 in DNA: TGTGCCAGCAGTGAGACGGGGGTCGCGGGCTACACCTTC.

The chain employs TRBV7-6 and TRBJ2-2; the D gene is possibly TRBD1 (6 bases). Trimming took off 1 base at V and 6 bases at J, with 12 bases between the two ends. CDR1 and CDR2 from the germline V gene are SGHVS and FNYEAQ. The CDR3 is made up of 15 amino acids. The CDR3 spells CASSLGTEWAGELFF. The CDR3 DNA sequence: TGTGCCAGCAGCTTAGGGACAGAGTGGGCCGGGGAGCTGTTTTTT. Complete variable domain (other parts from reference TRBV7-6 and TRBJ2-2): GAGVSQSPRYKVTKRGQDVALRCDPISGHVSLYWYRQALGQGPEFLTYFNYEAQQDKSGLPNDRFSAERPEGSISTLTIQRTEQRDSAMYRCASSLGTEWAGELFFGEGSRLTVL.

This rearrangement joins TRBV29-1 to TRBJ2-3; a weak D match, TRBD2 (6 bases). This CDR3 is built from 13 residues. The germline CDR1 and CDR2 sequences are SQVTM and ANQGSEA. V was clipped by 6 bases and J by 1 base, with 11 bases between them. The DNA for the CDR3 is TGCAGCGTCCTTGGCGGGGGCACAGATACGCAGTATTTT. Encoded protein: CSVLGGGTDTQYF.

Comments on this clone: A read error may account for a junction end that differs from germline. The chain has TRBV7-7 and TRBJ2-5, with TRBD2 identical over 12 bases. Germline V gene lookup returns CDR1 SSHAT and CDR2 FNYEAQ (reference sequence). This CDR3 contains 14 residues. The chain's CDR3 is CASSLAGGSETQYF. The CDR3 coding sequence is TGTGCCAGCAGCCTAGCGGGAGGGAGCGAGACCCAGTACTTC.

This chain links TRBV9 with TRBJ2-3; the D call may be TRBD1 or TRBD2 (5 bases each). Germline values: CDR1 SGDLS, CDR2 YYNGEE. This CDR3 contains 16 residues. V lost 3 bases and J 0 bases, leaving 14 bases between the germline ends. Written as DNA, the CDR3 is TGTGCCAGCAGCGAGGCCGGGACGGTCAGCACAGATACGCAGTATTTT. Translating it yields CASSEAGTVSTDTQYF.

The V call is TRBV9, the J call TRBJ1-1; 10 bases agree with TRBD1. The CDR3 is made up of 17 amino acids. The germline CDR1 and CDR2 sequences are SGDLS and YYNGEE. The junction had 5 bases not matched to a gene; V was cut back by 0 bases and J by 0 bases. The CDR3 region is CASSVGTGGLMNTEAFF. The CDR3 DNA is TGTGCCAGCAGCGTAGGGACAGGGGGATTAATGAACACTGAAGCTTTCTTT. The variable domain in full, with the rest retrieved from reference TRBV9 and TRBJ1-1, is DSGVTQTPKHLITATGQRVTLRCSPRSGDLSVYWYQQSLDQGLQFLIQYYNGEERAKGNILERFSAQQFPDLHSELNLSSLELGDSALYFCASSVGTGGLMNTEAFFGQGTRLTVV.

V usage is TRBV28 and J usage is TRBJ2-7; TRBD1 aligns across 9 bases. Germline CDR1 and CDR2: MDHEN and SYDVKM. This CDR3 is 15 amino acids long. With 3 bases clipped from V and 4 bases from J, the junction kept 7 bases outside the gene matches. As DNA, the CDR3 is TGTGCCAGCAGTTTTCTGTACAGGGGGCCGTACGAGCAGTACTTC. It specifies CASSFLYRGPYEQYF.

V gene TRBV9 combines with J gene TRBJ1-2; D remains ambiguous. The CDR3 sequence is 14 residues long. Germline lookup yields CDR1 SGDLS and CDR2 YYNGEE. The V end lost 4 bases, the J end lost 2 bases, and 12 bases lay between the germline ends. CDR3 in DNA: TGTGCCAGCAGCTCTCGACGGGAAAACTATGGCTACACCTTC. This sequence encodes CASSSRRENYGYTF. Filled out from reference TRBV9 and TRBJ1-2, the complete variable domain reads DSGVTQTPKHLITATGQRVTLRCSPRSGDLSVYWYQQSLDQGLQFLIQYYNGEERAKGNILERFSAQQFPDLHSELNLSSLELGDSALYFCASSSRRENYGYTFGSGTRLTVV.

The chain carries TRBV9 and TRBJ2-7, with D perhaps matching TRBD1 (6 bases). The length of the CDR3 is 14 residues. The germline V gene encodes CDR1 SGDLS and CDR2 YYNGEE. The ends were cut back, 3 bases at V and 3 bases at J, with 13 bases in the middle. The DNA for the CDR3 is TGTGCCAGCAGCGCTTCGGGCAGGGGCTACGAGCAGTACTTC. As protein: CASSASGRGYEQYF.

This chain connects TRBV2 to TRBJ2-5; a weak D match, TRBD2 (6 bases). This CDR3 is 14 amino acids long. Germline values: CDR1 SNHLY, CDR2 FYNNEI. The V end was cut by 2 bases, the J end by 7 bases, with 14 bases between. The CDR3 reads CASSELPGRGTQYF. The CDR3 DNA sequence: TGTGCCAGCAGTGAACTTCCCGGGCGGGGGACCCAGTACTTC.

This CDR3 is CASSITGKGGYTF. The CDR3 DNA follows: TGTGCCAGTAGTATTACAGGGAAAGGAGGCTACACCTTC. V gene TRBV19 combines with J gene TRBJ1-2; D possibly corresponds to TRBD1 (6 bases). Germline V CDR1 and CDR2: LNHDA, SQIVND (reference sequence). This CDR3 is built from 13 residues. V lost 3 bases and J lost 8, with 13 bases in between. The full variable domain, rest sourced from reference TRBV19 and TRBJ1-2, is DGGITQSPKYLFRKEGQNVTLSCEQNLNHDAMYWYRQDPGQGLRLIYYSQIVNDFQKGDIAEGYSVSREKKESFPLTVTSAQKNPTAFYLCASSITGKGGYTFGSGTRLTVV.